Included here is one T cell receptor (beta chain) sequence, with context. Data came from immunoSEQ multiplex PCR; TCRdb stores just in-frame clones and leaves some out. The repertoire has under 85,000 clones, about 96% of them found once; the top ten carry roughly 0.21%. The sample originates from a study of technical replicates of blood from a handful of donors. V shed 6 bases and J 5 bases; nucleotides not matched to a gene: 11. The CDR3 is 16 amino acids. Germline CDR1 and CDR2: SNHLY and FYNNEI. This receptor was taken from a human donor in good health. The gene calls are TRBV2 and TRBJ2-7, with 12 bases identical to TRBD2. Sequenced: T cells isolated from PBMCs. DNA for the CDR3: TGTGCCAGCAGGGGGGCTAGCGGGGGGGCCTATCACGAGCAGTACTTC. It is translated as CASRGASGGAYHEQYF.